A single sample gave rise to the 9 T cell receptor beta chains below, sequenced in a study. TCRdb reanalysed the 5' RACE reads using MiXCR and keeps one entry per CDR3 protein. The profile covers tens of thousands of distinct CDR3 sequences, with 25% to 30% appearing a single time and approximately 2.3% taken by the ten largest. The sequenced sample consisted of naive CD4+ T cells sorted from blood. Subset here: naive CD4+ T cells, CD4+CD45RA+CD25-. These receptors were obtained from a female donor with breast cancer.

V and J are TRBV9 and TRBJ2-5; no reliable D call. V lost 4 bases, J lost 4 bases, and 17 bases lay in between. There are 15 residues in the CDR3. Germline loops: CDR1 SGDLS, CDR2 YYNGEE. This CDR3 reads CASSPQRQRRETQYF. CDR3 coding DNA: TGTGCCAGCAGCCCCCAGAGACAAAGAAGAGAGACCCAGTACTTC.

The J gene is TRBJ1-6, the V gene TRBV6-6; TRBD1 might be the D (5 bases). The CDR3 extends over 14 amino acids. Trimming shortened V by 4 bases and J by 10 bases, and 14 bases separated the two germline ends. In germline, CDR1 is MNHNY, CDR2 SVGAGI (reference sequence). The CDR3 reads CASSLGREGSPLHF. The DNA for the CDR3 is TGTGCCAGCAGTTTGGGCAGGGAGGGCTCACCCCTCCACTTT.

This clonotype was seen more than once but under ten times. The chain joins TRBV6-5 to TRBJ2-1; D remains ambiguous. CDR3 size: 16 residues. Germline V gives CDR1 MNHEY, CDR2 SVGAGI. The V end was cut by 2 bases, the J end by 1 base, with 12 bases between. This CDR3 reads CASSYPFSESYNEQFF. For the CDR3, the DNA is TGTGCCAGCAGTTACCCCTTCAGCGAGTCCTACAATGAGCAGTTCTTC.

This clonotype was detected only a few times. This chain connects TRBV12-3 or TRBV12-4 to TRBJ1-6; 7 nucleotides line up with TRBD1. V dropped 6 bases and J dropped 0; count of bases not matched to a gene: 8. The CDR3 has 17 amino acids. The CDR3 coding sequence is TGTGCCAGCAGATCCGGGACAGCGAGCTCCTATAATTCACCCCTCCACTTT. This translates into CASRSGTASSYNSPLHF.

The rearrangement joins TRBV5-1 to TRBJ1-1, with TRBD1 matching over 8 bases. The J segment lost 11 bases and the V segment lost 2 bases, leaving 8 bases of the junction unmatched. Per germline, CDR1 SGHRS and CDR2 YFSETQ. CDR3 length equals 13 residues. In DNA, the CDR3 is TGCGCCAGCAGCTTCAGCGGACAGGGACATGCTTTCTTT. It translates to CASSFSGQGHAFF.

This chain links TRBV7-9 with TRBJ1-6; 9 nucleotides agree with TRBD1. The CDR3 consists of 15 residues. With V trimmed by 5 bases and J by 13 bases, 12 bases remained unmatched. CDR1 and CDR2 from the germline V gene are SEHNR and FQNEAQ (reference sequence). CDR3 region: CASSRGQGGASPLHF. For the CDR3, the DNA is TGTGCCAGCAGCCGGGGACAGGGTGGTGCAAGCCCCCTCCACTTT.

The chain recombines TRBV5-1 with TRBJ2-5; TRBD2 matches at 9 bases. This CDR3 is built from 17 residues. The germline V gene has CDR1 SGHRS and CDR2 YFSETQ. V lost 4 bases to trimming and J lost 5 bases; unmatched junction nucleotides: 15. The CDR3 spells CASSARPGLATVETQYF. The DNA of the CDR3 is TGCGCCAGCAGCGCCCGGCCGGGACTAGCAACTGTGGAGACCCAGTACTTC.

This clonotype was seen more than once but under ten times. An end of the junction does not agree with germline; a read error may underlie this. This sequence joins TRBV20-1 and TRBJ1-2; 9 bases line up with TRBD1. The CDR3 sequence is 8 residues long. Germline-derived CDR1 and CDR2 are DFQATT and SNEGSKA (reference sequence). In nucleotides, the CDR3 is TGCAGTCCTGGACAGGGGAGCTTC. Residues: CSPGQGSF.

Only a few counts were recorded for this clonotype. This chain connects TRBV6-5 to TRBJ2-1; possibly TRBD2 for D (6 bases). The CDR3 loop spans 13 amino acids. The V and J ends lost 5 bases and 9 bases respectively, with 14 bases between them. CDR1 MNHEY and CDR2 SVGAGI come from the germline V gene. CDR3 sequence: CASSPLASGEQFF. CDR3 bases: TGTGCCAGCAGTCCGCTAGCGTCGGGTGAGCAGTTCTTC.